The source of this T cell receptor beta chain is a study of response to subunit inactivated influenza vaccine. Notes on the study in general: Each seasonal influenza vaccination, the authors suggested, recruits few new T cells.

Concerning this clonotype: Its antigen is unknown.

Each CDR3 protein is one row after TCRdb ran MiXCR on the RT-PCR reads. The top ten clones hold 7.8% of a sample with almost 250,000 distinct CDR3 sequences, 12% of them seen once. The CDR3 is made up of 15 amino acids. The germline CDR1 and CDR2 sequences are DFQATT and SNEGSKA (reference sequence). V lost 0 bases and J lost 4, with 13 bases in between. The sequenced sample was non-naive T cells sorted from PBMCs, obtained 14 to 15 days before vaccination. The clonotype was recovered from a man aged 50 or older who received an inactivated influenza vaccine. V is TRBV20-1 and J is TRBJ1-5, with D perhaps matching TRBD1 (5 bases). In DNA, the CDR3 is TGCAGTGCTAGAGATACGGCCAGGGCAAATCAGCCCCAGCATTTT. Translated: CSARDTARANQPQHF.